The present entry profiles one T cell receptor beta chain with its context. The antigen is undetermined. A second PCR, run for roughly 7 to 11 cycles, used a sample-barcoded 5' primer plus a J-beta primer mix. The template-switch adaptor was a 5' adaptor with 12 random nucleotides. It tagged each cDNA molecule. At least 2.5 million CDR3-containing paired-end reads were obtained per sample. TCRdb re-analysed the 5' RACE reads in MiXCR, keeping a single row per CDR3 protein. The data hold about 2 million distinct CDR3 sequences, with roughly 52% observed a single time. The entry originates in a study of blood T cells in healthy people across ages. The study, taken as a whole, reports: Shifts in expanded clonotypes may have been confounded by donor CMV status, which was unknown.

Germline loops: CDR1 SGHAT, CDR2 FQNNGV. With V trimmed by 5 bases and J by 2 bases, 8 bases remained unmatched. The length of the CDR3 is 15 residues. The sample was blood. The chain combines TRBV11-2 with TRBJ1-2, with 7 positions matching TRBD1. The clonotype originates from a woman aged 40 to 50 in good health. The CDR3 loop is CASSKPGQRNYGYTF. The CDR3 nucleotides read TGTGCCAGCAGCAAACCGGGACAGCGGAACTATGGCTACACCTTC.